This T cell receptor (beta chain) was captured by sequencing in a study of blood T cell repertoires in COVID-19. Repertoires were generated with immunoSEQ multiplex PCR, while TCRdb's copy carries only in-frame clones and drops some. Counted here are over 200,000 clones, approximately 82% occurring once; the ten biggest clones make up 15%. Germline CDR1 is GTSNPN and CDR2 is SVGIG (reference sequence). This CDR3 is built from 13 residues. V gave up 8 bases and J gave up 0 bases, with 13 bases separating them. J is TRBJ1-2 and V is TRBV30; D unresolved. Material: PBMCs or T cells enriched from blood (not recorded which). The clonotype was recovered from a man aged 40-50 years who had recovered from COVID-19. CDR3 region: CAGNELTNYGYTF. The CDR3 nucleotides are TGTGCCGGGAATGAGTTAACTAACTATGGCTACACCTTC.